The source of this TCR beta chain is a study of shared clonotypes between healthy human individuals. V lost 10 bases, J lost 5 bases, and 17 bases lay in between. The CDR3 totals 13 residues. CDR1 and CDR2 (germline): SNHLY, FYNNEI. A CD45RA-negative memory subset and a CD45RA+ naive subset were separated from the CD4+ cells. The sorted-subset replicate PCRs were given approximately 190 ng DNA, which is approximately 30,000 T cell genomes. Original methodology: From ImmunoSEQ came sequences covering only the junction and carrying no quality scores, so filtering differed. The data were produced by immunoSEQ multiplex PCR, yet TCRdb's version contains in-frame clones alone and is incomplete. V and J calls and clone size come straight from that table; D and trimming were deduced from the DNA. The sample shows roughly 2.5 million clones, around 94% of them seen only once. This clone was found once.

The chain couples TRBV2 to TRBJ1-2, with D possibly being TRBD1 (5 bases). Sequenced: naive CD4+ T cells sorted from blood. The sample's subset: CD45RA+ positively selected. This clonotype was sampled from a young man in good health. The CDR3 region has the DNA TGTGCCACCTCGGCGGGGGAAAAGTATGGCTACACCTTC. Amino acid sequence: CATSAGEKYGYTF.